These 32 T cell receptor beta chains were all obtained from the same sample, sequenced in a study of blood T cell repertoires in COVID-19. This table comes from immunoSEQ multiplex PCR, and its TCRdb copy is limited to in-frame clones, with some not included. There are over 400,000 clones in the sample; 70% to 90% occur only once, and 3% to 3.5% lies in the top ten. Sequenced sample: peripheral blood. The receptors originated from a human donor in a cohort sampled during active COVID-19.

J is TRBJ2-5 and V is TRBV18; TRBD1 aligns across 7 bases. The CDR3 is made up of 13 amino acids. In germline, CDR1 is KGHSH, CDR2 LQKENI. V was clipped by 4 bases and J by 2 bases; unmatched bases: 1. DNA of the CDR3: TGTGCCAGCTCACTACAGGGGCAAGAGACCCAGTACTTC. It is translated as CASSLQGQETQYF.

V usage is TRBV9 and J usage is TRBJ2-1, with 10 positions matching TRBD2. CDR1 and CDR2 from the germline V gene are SGDLS and YYNGEE. V shed 4 bases, J shed 9 bases, and the junction held 7 bases outside the gene matches. The CDR3 runs to 14 residues. The CDR3 region has the DNA TGTGCCAGCAGCCCCCTAGCGGGAGTTGGTGAGCAGTTCTTC. Translation gives CASSPLAGVGEQFF. The full variable domain, its missing parts supplied by reference TRBV9 and TRBJ2-1, is DSGVTQTPKHLITATGQRVTLRCSPRSGDLSVYWYQQSLDQGLQFLIQYYNGEERAKGNILERFSAQQFPDLHSELNLSSLELGDSALYFCASSPLAGVGEQFFGPGTRLTVL.

This sequence joins TRBV9 and TRBJ2-1; 12 nucleotides agree with TRBD2. Trimming cost V 1 base and J 7 bases; bases outside gene matches: 3. CDR3 length: 15 amino acids. In germline, CDR1 is SGDLS, CDR2 YYNGEE. The CDR3 bases are TGTGCCAGCAGCGTAACTAGCGGGAGGTGGAATGAGCAGTTCTTC. Translated, it gives CASSVTSGRWNEQFF.

The rearrangement joins TRBV7-8 to TRBJ2-3; D uncertain. The CDR3 length is 16 residues. Trimming shortened V by 7 bases and J by 4 bases, and 21 bases separated the two germline ends. Germline V CDR1 and CDR2: SGHVS, FQNEAQ. Written as DNA, the CDR3 is TGTGCCAGCATCAACGAGATCAGCAGGTCTTCAGATACGCAGTATTTT. This encodes CASINEISRSSDTQYF.

The chain combines TRBV30 with TRBJ1-4, with TRBD1 matching 7 bases. The CDR3 covers 17 residues. V dropped 3 bases and J dropped 0; count of bases not matched to a gene: 10. Looked up from germline, CDR1 is GTSNPN and CDR2 is SVGIG (reference sequence). The CDR3 DNA sequence: TGTGCCTGGAGCGGAAGGGACAGTACCGCAACTAATGAAAAACTGTTTTTT. Translation gives CAWSGRDSTATNEKLFF.

J is TRBJ2-5 and V is TRBV6-5; 10 bases are a match to TRBD2. The V gene end was trimmed by 6 bases and the J gene end by 2 bases; junction bases not matched to a gene: 3. CDR1 and CDR2 from the germline V gene are MNHEY and SVGAGI. The CDR3 loop spans 14 amino acids. DNA for the CDR3: TGTGCCAGCAGAATAGCGGGAGGTCAAGAGACCCAGTACTTC. Protein: CASRIAGGQETQYF.

The chain joins TRBV10-3 to TRBJ1-1; 9 bases fit TRBD1. J lost 1 base, V lost 4 bases, and 7 bases had no gene match. The CDR3 has 16 amino acids. Germline lookup yields CDR1 ENHRY and CDR2 SYGVKD. The CDR3 loop is CAISASVGQGNTEAFF. As DNA, the CDR3 is TGTGCCATCAGTGCCTCGGTGGGACAGGGGAACACTGAAGCTTTCTTT.

The chain couples TRBV6-5 to TRBJ1-2; 8 positions match TRBD1. The length of the CDR3 is 13 residues. Germline-derived CDR1 and CDR2 are MNHEY and SVGAGI. J was trimmed by 3 bases and V by 6 bases; bases with no gene match: 3. CDR3 bases: TGTGCCAGCAGGCGACAGGGGCACTATGGCTACACCTTC. This codes for CASRRQGHYGYTF.

The rearrangement links TRBV5-1 to TRBJ1-1; 8 bases align to TRBD1. There are 15 residues in the CDR3. From germline, CDR1 is SGHRS and CDR2 YFSETQ. J was trimmed by 6 bases and V by 2 bases; bases with no gene match: 9. As DNA, the CDR3 is TGCGCCAGCAGCTTACAAGGACAGGGTGGGTCTGAAGCTTTCTTT. Its protein is CASSLQGQGGSEAFF.

There are a few counts of this clone. This chain connects TRBV7-9 to TRBJ2-3; possible D gene TRBD2, 7 bases. Trimming cost V 0 bases and J 0 bases, with 10 bases left between them. Germline CDR1 reads SEHNR; CDR2 reads FQNEAQ (reference sequence). This CDR3 has 16 residues. The CDR3 loop is CASSLASGGSTDTQYF. The CDR3, as DNA: TGTGCCAGCAGCTTAGCTTCGGGGGGCAGCACAGATACGCAGTATTTT.

The chain combines TRBV24-1 with TRBJ2-3; TRBD1 might be the D (6 bases). The germline CDR1 and CDR2 sequences are KGHDR and SFDVKD. The CDR3 is made up of 16 amino acids. Trimming left V 4 bases short and J 1 base short, with 14 bases between. CDR3 in DNA: TGTGCCACCAGTGACCCTACTCGGACAGGCACAGATACGCAGTATTTT. Translation gives CATSDPTRTGTDTQYF.

The chain recombines TRBV9 with TRBJ2-3; 8 bases are a match to TRBD2. Germline CDR1 and CDR2: SGDLS and YYNGEE. With 1 base clipped from V and 3 bases from J, the junction kept 7 bases outside the gene matches. The CDR3 is 16 amino acids. The CDR3 DNA reads as TGTGCCAGCAGCGTATCTCGGGAGGGCCTAACAGATACGCAGTATTTT. This gives the protein CASSVSREGLTDTQYF. The full variable domain, with the rest looked up from reference TRBV9 and TRBJ2-3, is DSGVTQTPKHLITATGQRVTLRCSPRSGDLSVYWYQQSLDQGLQFLIQYYNGEERAKGNILERFSAQQFPDLHSELNLSSLELGDSALYFCASSVSREGLTDTQYFGPGTRLTVL.

This clone was found once. The chain carries TRBV19 and TRBJ1-2; possible D gene TRBD1, 5 bases. Trimming took off 1 base at V and 0 bases at J, with 18 bases between the two ends. The CDR3 runs to 18 residues. Germline-derived CDR1 and CDR2 are LNHDA and SQIVND (reference sequence). CDR3 sequence reads: CASSIGGDVGRPNYGYTF. The CDR3 DNA sequence: TGTGCCAGTAGTATAGGCGGGGACGTCGGGCGACCTAACTATGGCTACACCTTC.

The chain employs TRBV19 and TRBJ1-6, with TRBD1 matching 8 bases. Per the germline V gene, CDR1 is LNHDA and CDR2 is SQIVND (reference sequence). The J segment lost 3 bases and the V segment lost 7 bases, leaving 5 bases of the junction unmatched. The CDR3 covers 15 residues. CDR3: CASTTTGDYNSPLHF. CDR3 DNA sequence: TGTGCCAGTACCACGACAGGGGACTATAATTCACCCCTCCACTTT.

The chain employs TRBV5-4 and TRBJ2-1; TRBD2 agrees at 7 bases. V was pared by 0 bases and J by 2 bases, with 5 bases of the junction left unmatched. Germline-derived CDR1 and CDR2 are SGHNT and YYREEE (reference sequence). The CDR3 consists of 16 residues. The chain's CDR3 is CASSLGLREPYNEQFF. The CDR3 nucleotides read TGTGCCAGCAGCTTGGGATTGCGGGAGCCCTACAATGAGCAGTTCTTC.

This chain links TRBV19 with TRBJ2-7; the match to TRBD2 covers 8 bases. CDR3 length equals 14 residues. The J segment lost 4 bases and the V segment lost 6 bases, leaving 8 bases of the junction unmatched. In germline, CDR1 is LNHDA, CDR2 SQIVND (reference sequence). This CDR3 is CASSLREGRYEQYF. The CDR3 DNA is TGTGCCAGTAGCCTCCGGGAGGGCCGTTACGAGCAGTACTTC.

The V call is TRBV6-5, the J call TRBJ1-2, with a tentative D call TRBD1 (5 bases). The CDR3 extends over 14 amino acids. V lost 7 bases to trimming and J lost 4 bases, with 16 bases between them. Germline V gene lookup returns CDR1 MNHEY and CDR2 SVGAGI. The CDR3 sequence: CASTLGRGLYGYTF. The CDR3 coding sequence is TGTGCCAGCACTTTAGGGAGGGGCCTCTATGGCTACACCTTC.

The V call is TRBV6-6, the J call TRBJ1-5, with TRBD1 matching 9 bases. Germline CDR1 reads MNHNY; CDR2 reads SVGAGI (reference sequence). V was pared by 10 bases and J by 0 bases, with 4 bases of the junction left unmatched. This CDR3 is built from 14 residues. The CDR3 region has the DNA TGTGCCATAGGGACAGGGAATAGCAATCAGCCCCAGCATTTT. Protein sequence: CAIGTGNSNQPQHF.

This chain links TRBV30 with TRBJ1-2; TRBD1 agrees at 9 bases. The germline V gene has CDR1 GTSNPN and CDR2 SVGIG (reference sequence). The CDR3 loop spans 13 amino acids. V was pared by 0 bases and J by 14 bases, with 10 bases of the junction left unmatched. The DNA for the CDR3 is TGTGCCTGGAGTGTACTTGGGACAGGGAATAGAACCTTC. As protein: CAWSVLGTGNRTF.

The rearrangement links TRBV28 to TRBJ1-1, with D uncertain. The CDR3 is 13 residues long. Trimming shortened V by 5 bases and J by 4 bases, and 11 bases separated the two germline ends. CDR1 and CDR2 (germline): MDHEN, SYDVKM. The CDR3 loop reads CASSPPSGTEAFF. CDR3 in DNA: TGTGCCAGCAGTCCCCCATCCGGCACTGAAGCTTTCTTT.

This chain joins TRBV29-1 and TRBJ2-3; weak D call: TRBD1 (6 bases). Germline values: CDR1 SQVTM, CDR2 ANQGSEA. The CDR3 loop spans 11 amino acids. Trimming pared 6 bases from V and 2 bases from J, leaving 6 bases between. CDR3 sequence: CSVGATDTQYF. The CDR3 DNA is TGCAGCGTGGGGGCCACAGATACGCAGTATTTT.

The chain couples TRBV2 to TRBJ1-1; 9 nucleotides match TRBD1. Germline V lookup: CDR1 SNHLY, CDR2 FYNNEI. V lost 3 bases, J lost 1 base, and 3 bases stayed unmatched. This CDR3 contains 15 residues. CDR3 coding DNA: TGTGCCAGCAGTGACCTGGGACAGGGGAACACTGAAGCTTTCTTT. Amino acids: CASSDLGQGNTEAFF.

The gene calls are TRBV18 and TRBJ2-1; 9 bases agree with TRBD2. The trim removed 2 bases at V and 7 bases at J, leaving 6 bases unmatched. The CDR3 is made up of 15 amino acids. Germline V CDR1 and CDR2: KGHSH, LQKENI. The CDR3 nucleotides are TGTGCCAGCTCACCATTGGCTAGCGGGGTTAATGAGCAGTTCTTC. It yields the protein CASSPLASGVNEQFF.

The V and J genes are TRBV18 and TRBJ1-6, with 12 bases lining up with TRBD1. The J segment lost 9 bases and the V segment lost 3 bases, leaving 3 bases of the junction unmatched. The germline gives CDR1 KGHSH, CDR2 LQKENI. The CDR3 has 15 residues. CDR3 sequence: CASSPPGQGASPLHF. The CDR3 region has the DNA TGTGCCAGCTCACCCCCGGGACAGGGGGCTTCACCCCTCCACTTT.

The V call is TRBV7-8, the J call TRBJ2-7; a weak D match, TRBD1 (6 bases). Germline CDR1 SGHVS, CDR2 FQNEAQ. V was shortened by 7 bases and J by 3 bases, with 22 bases between the two germline ends. The CDR3 runs 16 residues. The CDR3 loop is CASTTPFKPGDYEQYF. The CDR3 DNA sequence: TGTGCCAGCACCACCCCCTTCAAGCCAGGGGACTACGAGCAGTACTTC.

This chain joins TRBV5-4 and TRBJ1-1; 8 nucleotides line up with TRBD1. Germline-derived CDR1 and CDR2 are SGHNT and YYREEE (reference sequence). V lost 0 bases and J lost 7; bases outside the gene matches: 2. The CDR3 sequence is 13 residues long. As DNA, the CDR3 is TGTGCCAGCAGCTTGGAACAGGGGGGTGAAGCTTTCTTT. This sequence encodes CASSLEQGGEAFF. Variable domain in full (rest from reference TRBV5-4 and TRBJ1-1): ETGVTQSPTHLIKTRGQQVTLRCSSQSGHNTVSWYQQALGQGPQFIFQYYREEENGRGNFPPRFSGLQFPNYSSELNVNALELDDSALYLCASSLEQGGEAFFGQGTRLTVV.

The chain has TRBV6-5 and TRBJ2-5; the match to TRBD1 covers 7 bases. In germline, CDR1 is MNHEY, CDR2 SVGAGI. The CDR3 contains 14 residues. Trimming took 6 bases from V and 2 from J; bases not matched to a gene: 6. Here the CDR3 reads CASSPGQRQETQYF. DNA for the CDR3: TGTGCCAGCAGCCCGGGACAGCGTCAAGAGACCCAGTACTTC.

This clone is a singleton in its sample. The DNA of the CDR3 is TGTGCCAGCAGCTTAGCGCATAGAGGAGCTAGCGGGAAGTCCTACAATGAGCAGTTCTTC. Amino acid sequence: CASSLAHRGASGKSYNEQFF. The rearrangement uses TRBV7-6 and TRBJ2-1, with 9 bases identical to TRBD2. Looked up from germline, CDR1 is SGHVS and CDR2 is FNYEAQ. The V gene end was trimmed by 0 bases and the J gene end by 1 base; junction bases not matched to a gene: 13. This CDR3 is 20 amino acids long.

The rearrangement joins TRBV27 to TRBJ2-3; 12 bases agree with TRBD2. Germline CDR1 MNHEY, CDR2 SMNVEV (reference sequence). J lost 0 bases, V lost 8 bases, and 15 bases had no gene match. This CDR3 has 19 residues. The CDR3 DNA sequence: TGTGCCAGCCGGGCTAGCGGGAGGGAGGGGATTACTAGCACAGATACGCAGTATTTT. This encodes CASRASGREGITSTDTQYF.

V and J are TRBV19 and TRBJ1-5; 10 bases are a match to TRBD1. V dropped 3 bases and J dropped 6; count of bases not matched to a gene: 5. This CDR3 comprises 15 residues. The germline gives CDR1 LNHDA, CDR2 SQIVND (reference sequence). The CDR3 nucleotides read TGTGCCAGTAGTATTGACAGGGGGCTCGTTCAGCCCCAGCATTTT. Encoded protein: CASSIDRGLVQPQHF. The whole variable domain, filled in from reference TRBV19 and TRBJ1-5, reads DGGITQSPKYLFRKEGQNVTLSCEQNLNHDAMYWYRQDPGQGLRLIYYSQIVNDFQKGDIAEGYSVSREKKESFPLTVTSAQKNPTAFYLCASSIDRGLVQPQHFGDGTRLSIL.

V is TRBV28 and J is TRBJ2-3, with D perhaps matching TRBD1 (6 bases). With 3 bases removed from V and 4 bases from J, the gap between germline ends came to 11 bases. There are 14 residues in the CDR3. Germline V gives CDR1 MDHEN, CDR2 SYDVKM. The CDR3 bases are TGTGCCAGCAGTTTTGCTCCAGGGGCAGATACGCAGTATTTT. It yields the protein CASSFAPGADTQYF.

This clone was seen once. This sequence joins TRBV7-2 and TRBJ2-1; 7 nucleotides match TRBD2. This CDR3 is 16 amino acids long. The ends lost 4 bases at V and 5 bases at J; junction bases unmatched: 11. Germline V gives CDR1 SGHTA, CDR2 FQGNSA. The CDR3 nucleotides read TGTGCCAGCAGCTCCCGGCGGCGACTAGCTGACAATGAGCAGTTCTTC. Translated: CASSSRRRLADNEQFF. Using reference TRBV7-2 and TRBJ2-1 for the parts outside the CDR3, the full variable domain is GAGVSQSPSNKVTEKGKDVELRCDPISGHTALYWYRQSLGQGLEFLIYFQGNSAPDKSGLPSDRFSAERTGGSVSTLTIQRTQQEDSAVYLCASSSRRRLADNEQFFGPGTRLTVL.